The 9 T cell receptor beta chains below were found in one sample sequenced in a study of cytomegalovirus exposure and HLA in healthy donors. 60 Vbeta and 13 Jbeta primers were used in PCR. Repertoires were generated with immunoSEQ multiplex PCR, while TCRdb's copy carries only in-frame clones and drops some. The sample lists more than 90,000 clones, about two thirds occurring once. Sequences were obtained from PBMCs. These receptors originate from a man in his fifties in good health and CMV-seronegative.

The chain couples TRBV15 to TRBJ2-7; possibly TRBD2 for D (5 bases). The germline V gene encodes CDR1 LNHNV and CDR2 YYDKDF (reference sequence). This CDR3 is built from 15 residues. Trimming pared 0 bases from V and 7 bases from J, leaving 16 bases between. CDR3 bases: TGTGCCACCAGCAGAGATTGGCGCGCGGGTCAAGAGCAGTACGTC. This sequence encodes CATSRDWRAGQEQYV.

The rearrangement joins TRBV5-6 to TRBJ2-3; 7 nucleotides agree with TRBD1. The CDR3 totals 15 residues. Trimming took 4 bases from V and 0 from J; bases not matched to a gene: 5. Looked up from germline, CDR1 is SGHDT and CDR2 is YYEEEE. CDR3 DNA: TGTGCCAGCAGCAAGACAGGGCAGAGCACAGATACGCAGTATTTT. This gives the protein CASSKTGQSTDTQYF.

V usage is TRBV5-4 and J usage is TRBJ2-2, with 9 bases aligning to TRBD2. CDR1 SGHNT and CDR2 YYREEE come from the germline V gene (reference sequence). CDR3 length equals 16 residues. After removal of 0 bases from V and 4 bases from J, the junction contained 4 bases not matched to a gene. The CDR3 region has the DNA TGTGCCAGCAGCTTGGGTCTGCGGGGGGGCACCGGGGAGCTGTTTTTT. Its protein is CASSLGLRGGTGELFF.

The V and J genes are TRBV14 and TRBJ2-7, with TRBD1 identical over 7 bases. From germline, CDR1 is SGHDN and CDR2 FVKESK. With V trimmed by 10 bases and J by 4 bases, 13 bases remained unmatched. CDR3 size: 14 residues. The DNA of the CDR3 is TGTGCCACCCGACGGACAGGCAGATCATACGAGCAGTACGTC. Translated: CATRRTGRSYEQYV.

The chain couples TRBV15 to TRBJ2-5; maybe TRBD1 (6 bases). Germline assignment: CDR1 LNHNV and CDR2 YYDKDF (reference sequence). The CDR3 runs to 14 residues. Trimming removed 0 bases at V and 13 bases at J, with 18 bases between. CDR3 residues: CATSRDKAYDRRYF. CDR3 sequence (DNA): TGTGCCACCAGCAGAGATAAGGCCTACGACAGGAGGTACTTC.

The gene calls are TRBV29-1 and TRBJ2-3, with D possibly matching TRBD1 (5 bases). V gave up 2 bases and J gave up 0 bases, with 9 bases separating them. CDR1 and CDR2 (germline): SQVTM, ANQGSEA. This CDR3 region has 14 residues. This CDR3 reads CSVEHRTSTDTQYF. CDR3 nucleotides: TGCAGCGTTGAACACAGGACGAGCACAGATACGCAGTATTTT.

This chain joins TRBV4-3 and TRBJ1-2, with D hard to call. CDR3 length: 13 amino acids. Deletions cut 1 base from V and 4 bases from J, with 7 bases between. Germline CDR1 and CDR2: LGHNA and YSLEER. CDR3 nucleotide sequence: TGCGCCAGCAGCCAAGTGGGCATCTATGGCTACACCTTC. This sequence encodes CASSQVGIYGYTF.

The rearrangement joins TRBV30 to TRBJ2-5; a possible D gene is TRBD1 (5 bases). The CDR3 runs to 14 residues. CDR1 is GTSNPN, CDR2 SVGIG, per germline (reference sequence). Trimming took 0 bases from V and 5 from J, leaving 13 bases between them. CDR3 bases: TGTGCCTGGAGTGTACTGACAGTATGGGAGACCCAGTACTTC. Translated: CAWSVLTVWETQYF.

This clone has more than one count but fewer than ten. The V call is TRBV6-1, the J call TRBJ2-7; 7 nucleotides line up with TRBD1. Trimming removed 5 bases from V and 6 bases from J; junction bases left unmatched: 7. Germline assignment: CDR1 MNHNS and CDR2 SASEGT. This CDR3 region has 13 residues. The CDR3 is CASSLSGGAEQYV. In nucleotides, the CDR3 is TGTGCCAGCAGTCTTTCAGGGGGAGCCGAGCAGTACGTC.